These 21 T cell receptor beta chains came from one sample sequenced in a study of CD8+CD57+ T cells in acquired aplastic anemia. Genomic DNA, the template, was used for profiling of the TCR beta VDJ and CDR3. TCRdb reprocessed the reads via MiXCR and lists one record per CDR3 protein. The repertoire holds some 220,000 distinct CDR3 sequences, with approximately 35% as singletons. Sequencing was carried out using sorted CD4+, CD8+, or CD8+CD57+ T cells (not recorded which) from PBMCs. These receptors came from a human donor in good health, serving as a control.

The chain combines TRBV20-1 with TRBJ2-7, with D possibly TRBD1 on 5 matching bases. This CDR3 is 13 amino acids long. Germline V lookup: CDR1 DFQATT, CDR2 SNEGSKA (reference sequence). Trimming pared 4 bases from V and 2 bases from J, leaving 12 bases between. In DNA, the CDR3 is TGCAGTGCTACTATGACAGATCCCTACGAGCAGTACTTC. Protein: CSATMTDPYEQYF.

This clonotype showed up just a few times. This sequence joins TRBV20-1 and TRBJ2-1, with 16 bases lining up with TRBD2. The germline gives CDR1 DFQATT, CDR2 SNEGSKA (reference sequence). V gave up 5 bases and J gave up 9 bases; unmatched junction bases: 4. The CDR3 sequence is 14 residues long. The CDR3 DNA is TGCAGTGCTGGGACTAGCGGGGGGGACAGTGAGCAGTTCTTC. Translating it yields CSAGTSGGDSEQFF.

This clonotype was found a few times. A much larger clone differs from this one at a single base, so this may be a read error. The rearrangement links TRBV7-8 to TRBJ2-5; no reliable D call. The germline gives CDR1 SGHVS, CDR2 FQNEAQ. This CDR3 contains 15 residues. The ends were cut back, 6 bases at V and 1 base at J, with 15 bases in the middle. Here the CDR3 DNA reads TGTGCCAGCAGTACAAGGTCCTACCGCCAAGAGACCCAGTACTTC. This sequence encodes CASSTRSYRQETQYF. The complete variable domain, with remaining parts taken from reference TRBV7-8 and TRBJ2-5, reads GAGVSQSPRYKVAKRGQDVALRCDPISGHVSLFWYQQALGQGPEFLTYFQNEAQLDKSGLPSDRFFAERPEGSVSTLKIQRTQQEDSAVYLCASSTRSYRQETQYFGPGTRLLVL.

Concerning this clonotype itself: This clone may be a read error of a much larger clone one base away. The chain links TRBV20-1 to TRBJ1-1, with TRBD1 identical over 10 bases. CDR3 length: 14 residues. Germline loops: CDR1 DFQATT, CDR2 SNEGSKA (reference sequence). CDR3 sequence (DNA): TGCAGTGCTTCCGGGGACAGGGGTAACACTGGAGCTTTCTTT. Its translation: CSASGDRGNTGAFF.

The rearrangement uses TRBV5-1 and TRBJ2-5, with 13 nucleotides matching TRBD2. The CDR3 totals 15 residues. Trimming cost V 4 bases and J 4 bases; bases outside gene matches: 4. CDR1 is SGHRS and CDR2 is YFSETQ in the germline V gene. CDR3 DNA: TGCGCCAGCAGCCGGACTAGCGGGGGCGTAGAGACCCAGTACTTC. This encodes CASSRTSGGVETQYF.

This clonotype was seen repeatedly, ten times or more. The genes are TRBV6-1 and TRBJ2-7; D call uncertain. The germline V gene encodes CDR1 MNHNS and CDR2 SASEGT. V was pared by 0 bases and J by 2 bases, with 8 bases between. The CDR3 runs to 14 residues. DNA for the CDR3: TGTGCCAGCAGTGAAGCGCCCGGAGCCTACGAGCAGTACTTC. It is translated as CASSEAPGAYEQYF.

The chain couples TRBV20-1 to TRBJ2-1; TRBD2 matches at 12 bases. The V and J ends lost 4 bases and 8 bases, in that order; junction bases with no gene match: 9. The germline CDR1 and CDR2 sequences are DFQATT and SNEGSKA (reference sequence). This CDR3 contains 15 residues. In nucleotides, the CDR3 is TGCAGTGCTACAAGGCTAGCGGGGGGGCACTATGAGCAGTTCTTC. Translated, it gives CSATRLAGGHYEQFF.

In its sample, this clonotype was seen a few times. This chain uses TRBV5-1 with TRBJ2-2, with 7 bases aligning to TRBD1. CDR1 SGHRS and CDR2 YFSETQ come from the germline V gene. The CDR3 has 17 amino acids. V shed 0 bases, J shed 0 bases, and the junction held 5 bases outside the gene matches. CDR3 in DNA: TGCGCCAGCAGCTTGGCACCGGGACAGACGAACACCGGGGAGCTGTTTTTT. Residues: CASSLAPGQTNTGELFF.

The table lists this clonotype with many counts. The rearrangement links TRBV7-9 to TRBJ2-3; TRBD2 matches 11 bases. The CDR3 is 16 amino acids. The J segment lost 1 base and the V segment lost 5 bases, leaving 5 bases of the junction unmatched. CDR1 SEHNR and CDR2 FQNEAQ come from the germline V gene (reference sequence). Here the CDR3 reads CASSTGTSGGTDTQYF. The CDR3 DNA reads as TGTGCCAGCAGCACCGGGACTAGCGGAGGCACAGATACGCAGTATTTT.

The CDR3 is CASSAAGYKTEAFF. As DNA, the CDR3 is TGTGCCAGCAGCGCCGCGGGGTATAAGACTGAAGCTTTCTTT. V and J are TRBV5-4 and TRBJ1-1, with D unclear. V lost 4 bases to trimming and J lost 5 bases, with 15 bases between them. Germline V CDR1 and CDR2: SGHNT, YYREEE (reference sequence). The CDR3 contains 14 residues.

This clonotype showed up many times. This sequence joins TRBV4-1 and TRBJ1-2, with 8 bases that match TRBD1. Germline lookup yields CDR1 MGHRA and CDR2 YSYEKL. V gave up 3 bases and J gave up 4 bases; unmatched junction bases: 4. The CDR3 runs 14 residues. CDR3 sequence (DNA): TGCGCCAGCAGCCAGGACAGGGCTGTCTATGGCTACACCTTC. Its translation: CASSQDRAVYGYTF.

With regard to this clonotype: A read error is likely, as this CDR3 ends without the conserved phenylalanine or tryptophan. The chain employs TRBV6-1 and TRBJ2-1, with 9 positions matching TRBD2. CDR1 MNHNS and CDR2 SASEGT come from the germline V gene. This CDR3 contains 18 residues. V shed 0 bases and J 5 bases; nucleotides not matched to a gene: 11. The CDR3 nucleotides read TGTGCCAGCAGTGAAGCCAGAGTGGGTCTAGCGGGGAACAATGAGCAGTTCTCC. Amino acids: CASSEARVGLAGNNEQFS.

In this sample, this clonotype turned up many times. This chain connects TRBV20-1 to TRBJ2-5; D unresolved. CDR1 is DFQATT and CDR2 is SNEGSKA in the germline V gene (reference sequence). Trimming cost V 3 bases and J 5 bases, with 13 bases left between them. The CDR3 has 13 residues. The CDR3 protein is CSASTPPQETQYF. As DNA, the CDR3 is TGCAGTGCTAGTACTCCCCCCCAGGAGACCCAGTACTTC.

V and J are TRBV20-1 and TRBJ1-5; 7 bases align to TRBD1. Germline-derived CDR1 and CDR2 are DFQATT and SNEGSKA (reference sequence). The CDR3 totals 15 residues. The ends lost 4 bases at V and 3 bases at J; junction bases unmatched: 9. CDR3 amino acids: CSANPPTGFNQPQHF. CDR3 bases: TGCAGTGCTAACCCCCCGACAGGGTTCAATCAGCCCCAGCATTTT.

This clonotype was seen many times. The chain is built from TRBV7-2 and TRBJ2-3, with 8 bases aligning to TRBD2. CDR1 and CDR2 (germline): SGHTA, FQGNSA. Trimming took 2 bases from V and 4 from J; bases not matched to a gene: 8. The CDR3 spans 16 residues. In DNA form, the CDR3 reads TGTGCCAGCAGCTTATTCGGGGGGGCAGTCTCAGATACGCAGTATTTT. The encoded protein is CASSLFGGAVSDTQYF.

The V call is TRBV7-2, the J call TRBJ2-2; D ambiguous. CDR1 is SGHTA and CDR2 is FQGNSA in the germline V gene. This CDR3 is built from 14 residues. V was cut by 1 base and J by 6 bases, with 9 bases left in between. CDR3: CASSLVLISGELFF. As DNA, the CDR3 is TGTGCCAGCAGCTTAGTCTTGATCTCCGGGGAGCTGTTTTTT.

This clonotype was recorded many times. The rearrangement links TRBV10-3 to TRBJ2-7; a weak D match, TRBD1 (6 bases). CDR1 and CDR2 (germline): ENHRY, SYGVKD. Trimming removed 3 bases at V and 3 bases at J, with 21 bases between. The CDR3 has 17 amino acids. In DNA form, the CDR3 reads TGTGCCATCAGTGATCGTGAGGGCAGGGGCTCATTCTACGAGCAGTACTTC. Its translation is CAISDREGRGSFYEQYF.

Comment on this clonotype: This may come from a read error, since a much larger clone is one base off. The genes are TRBV27 and TRBJ2-7; 8 nucleotides agree with TRBD1. The CDR3 spans 13 residues. CDR1 and CDR2 (germline): MNHEY, SMNVEV (reference sequence). The CDR3 here is CACSPDRGDEQYF. The CDR3 DNA reads as TGTGCCTGCAGTCCCGACAGGGGAGACGAGCAGTACTTC.

The gene calls are TRBV5-1 and TRBJ2-5; 7 bases agree with TRBD2. The V segment lost 0 bases and the J segment 3 bases; nucleotides outside the gene matches: 8. Germline V gene sequence: CDR1 SGHRS, CDR2 YFSETQ. The CDR3 sequence is 16 residues long. Here the CDR3 DNA reads TGCGCCAGCAGCTTGGATGTGGGAGGGGAGGAAGAGACCCAGTACTTC. Amino acid sequence: CASSLDVGGEEETQYF. The entire variable domain, with the rest obtained from reference TRBV5-1 and TRBJ2-5, is as follows: KAGVTQTPRYLIKTRGQQVTLSCSPISGHRSVSWYQQTPGQGLQFLFEYFSETQRNKGNFPGRFSGRQFSNSRSEMNVSTLELGDSALYLCASSLDVGGEEETQYFGPGTRLLVL.

A note on this clonotype: A much bigger clone sits one base away, suggesting this may be a read error. This chain links TRBV11-2 with TRBJ2-7, with 11 bases lining up with TRBD2. The CDR3 covers 16 residues. The germline V gene encodes CDR1 SGHAT and CDR2 FQNNGV. CDR3 residues: CAGSLVGLAGGDEQYF. DNA of the CDR3: TGTGCCGGCAGCTTAGTGGGCCTAGCGGGGGGCGACGAGCAGTACTTC.

This clonotype showed up many times. The chain is built from TRBV2 and TRBJ2-3; weak D call: TRBD2 (5 bases). The CDR3 covers 15 residues. The germline V gene has CDR1 SNHLY and CDR2 FYNNEI. V was trimmed by 5 bases and J by 2 bases, leaving 14 bases between them. In DNA form, the CDR3 reads TGTGCCAGCAGTACCCAAGCGGTAAACACAGATACGCAGTATTTT. Encoded protein: CASSTQAVNTDTQYF.